These T cell receptor beta chains were read from a single sample in a study of identical twins. MiXCR, run by TCRdb on the 5' RACE reads, gives a single entry per CDR3 protein. The table records about 720,000 distinct CDR3 sequences, about 18% of them present only once. A further study also used this sample, focusing on T cells expressing NK-cell markers.

Sequencing was carried out using PBMCs. The receptors stem from a woman between 18 and 29 years old in good health. The CDR3 runs from the conserved cysteine through the conserved F or W. D genes are given only for firm matches. Where a row states a size, it is once, few, many or the class of an expanded clone; other rows omit it.

d_gene	abundance	v_gene	j_gene	CDR3aa	CDR3nt
TRBD2	NA	TRBV20-1	TRBJ2-7	CSARDGGYTYEQYF	TGCAGTGCTAGAGACGGGGGGTATACCTACGAGCAGTACTTC
NA	NA	TRBV7-9	TRBJ2-3	CATWGTDTQYF	TGTGCCACCTGGGGTACGGATACGCAGTATTTT
NA	few	TRBV18	TRBJ1-5	CASSPQGRDQPQHF	TGTGCCAGCTCACCACAGGGGAGGGATCAGCCCCAGCATTTT
TRBD2	many	TRBV6-4	TRBJ2-1	CASSVLKTSGPSSYNEQFF	TGTGCCAGCAGCGTGTTAAAGACTAGCGGGCCGAGCTCCTACAATGAGCAGTTCTTC
TRBD1	NA	TRBV25-1	TRBJ1-1	CASSPSTGHSEAFF	TGTGCCAGCAGCCCCTCGACAGGGCACTCTGAAGCTTTCTTT
TRBD1	NA	TRBV6-1	TRBJ1-3	CASSRDRIPGNTIYF	TGTGCCAGCAGCCGGGACAGGATCCCCGGAAACACCATATATTTT
NA	NA	TRBV6-5	TRBJ2-7	CASSYQTGEQYF	TGTGCCAGCAGTTACCAGACAGGAGAGCAGTACTTC
TRBD1	few	TRBV20-1	TRBJ2-7	CSAEGQSSYEQYF	TGCAGTGCTGAGGGACAGTCTTCCTACGAGCAGTACTTC
NA	few	TRBV6-1	TRBJ2-2	CASRATGPFTGELFF	TGTGCCAGCAGAGCCACAGGGCCCTTCACCGGGGAGCTGTTTTTT
TRBD1	NA	TRBV18	TRBJ1-2	CASSPMTGGASGYTF	TGTGCCAGCTCACCTATGACAGGGGGCGCGAGTGGCTACACCTTC
NA	NA	TRBV20-1	TRBJ2-3	CSGQVGADTQYF	TGCAGTGGTCAGGTGGGCGCAGATACGCAGTATTTT
TRBD2	many	TRBV7-9	TRBJ2-1	CASSLLAGEQFF	TGTGCCAGCAGTTTGCTAGCGGGGGAGCAGTTCTTC
NA	NA	TRBV20-1	TRBJ2-3	CSASKAAASTDTQYF	TGCAGTGCTAGCAAAGCGGCGGCTAGCACAGATACGCAGTATTTT
NA	NA	TRBV15	TRBJ2-3	CATSVDFAADTQYF	TGTGCCACCAGCGTCGATTTTGCCGCGGATACGCAGTATTTT
NA	NA	TRBV7-9	TRBJ2-5	CASSPTLEETQYF	TGTGCCAGCAGCCCTACACTGGAAGAGACCCAGTACTTC
NA	NA	TRBV29-1	TRBJ2-3	CSVEASLSTDTQYF	TGCAGCGTTGAGGCTTCCTTGAGCACAGATACGCAGTATTTT
NA	many	TRBV20-1	TRBJ2-1	CSASQSNEQFF	TGCAGTGCTAGTCAATCCAATGAGCAGTTCTTC
NA	few	TRBV6-5	TRBJ1-5	CASSYTGFQPQHF	TGTGCCAGCAGCTATACAGGGTTTCAGCCCCAGCATTTT
NA	NA	TRBV25-1	TRBJ1-4	CASGAGPTVFF	TGTGCCAGCGGGGCAGGCCCGACGGTGTTTTTT
TRBD2	few	TRBV7-2	TRBJ2-7	CASSSGLAGFYEQYF	TGTGCCAGCAGCTCGGGACTAGCGGGATTCTACGAGCAGTACTTC
NA	NA	TRBV4-2	TRBJ2-5	CASSQVGYPETQYF	TGTGCCAGCAGCCAAGTCGGCTACCCAGAGACCCAGTACTTC
NA	NA	TRBV9	TRBJ2-3	CASSVGGRSTDTQYF	TGTGCCAGCAGCGTAGGCGGGCGAAGCACGGATACGCAGTATTTT
TRBD1	NA	TRBV27	TRBJ2-7	CASSHLTGVYEQYF	TGTGCCAGCAGTCATCTGACAGGGGTTTACGAGCAGTACTTC
TRBD1	NA	TRBV6-1	TRBJ2-6	CASSQPGQSSGANVLTF	TGTGCCAGCAGTCAGCCGGGACAGAGCTCTGGGGCCAACGTCCTGACTTTC
NA	few	TRBV14	TRBJ2-1	CASSKGLSFGQFF	TGTGCCAGCAGCAAAGGCCTGAGCTTTGGGCAGTTCTTC
TRBD1	NA	TRBV20-1	TRBJ2-7	CSANRGLDEQYF	TGCAGTGCTAACAGGGGGCTTGACGAGCAGTACTTC
TRBD2	few	TRBV20-1	TRBJ2-5	CSATSGSSETQYF	TGCAGTGCCACTAGCGGGAGTTCAGAGACCCAGTACTTC
TRBD1	NA	TRBV12-3/TRBV12-4	TRBJ2-6	CAISPDRGITTGANVLTF	TGTGCCATCAGTCCGGACAGGGGCATTACTACTGGGGCCAACGTCCTGACTTTC
NA	NA	TRBV18	TRBJ2-7	CASSPYGGGSSYEQYF	TGTGCCAGCTCACCCTATGGGGGTGGGAGCTCCTACGAGCAGTACTTC
NA	NA	TRBV6-5	TRBJ1-1	CASSPPGAEAFF	TGTGCCAGCAGCCCTCCGGGGGCTGAAGCTTTCTTT
NA	few	TRBV9	TRBJ1-1	CASSVAGHTEAFF	TGTGCCAGCAGCGTAGCTGGGCATACTGAAGCTTTCTTT
NA	few	TRBV5-1	TRBJ2-3	CASSLQRVADTQYF	TGCGCCAGCAGCTTGCAAAGGGTAGCAGATACGCAGTATTTT
NA	NA	TRBV24-1	TRBJ1-5	CATSDRQSNQPQHF	TGTGCCACCAGTGATCGACAGAGCAATCAGCCCCAGCATTTT
NA	NA	TRBV5-1	TRBJ1-2	CASSLESGVYGYTF	TGCGCCAGCAGCTTGGAAAGCGGCGTCTATGGCTACACCTTC
NA	few	TRBV7-3	TRBJ2-5	CASSPGGTSQETQYF	TGTGCCAGCAGCCCAGGGGGGACCTCCCAAGAGACCCAGTACTTC
NA	NA	TRBV20-1	TRBJ2-7	CSAARYGPYEQYF	TGCAGTGCCGCCCGGTACGGCCCCTACGAGCAGTACTTC
NA	few	TRBV9	TRBJ2-3	CASSYDGEDTDTQYF	TGTGCCAGCAGCTATGATGGGGAGGACACAGATACGCAGTATTTT
NA	many	TRBV11-2	TRBJ1-2	CASSPLQAYGYTF	TGTGCCAGCAGCCCCCTCCAGGCATATGGCTACACCTTC
NA	few	TRBV4-3	TRBJ2-7	CASSRRIGAVSYEQYF	TGCGCCAGCAGCCGGCGGATCGGGGCGGTATCCTACGAGCAGTACTTC
NA	NA	TRBV6-5	TRBJ2-1	CASSSRGNPYNEQFF	TGTGCCAGCAGTTCCAGGGGAAACCCCTACAATGAGCAGTTCTTC
NA	few	TRBV20-1	TRBJ2-1	CSASVLVNEQFF	TGCAGTGCTAGCGTCTTGGTTAATGAGCAGTTCTTC
NA	few	TRBV29-1	TRBJ2-7	CSVGGRGNEQYF	TGCAGCGTTGGGGGTAGAGGGAACGAGCAGTACTTC
TRBD2	few	TRBV9	TRBJ2-1	CASSVVGSGGNNEQFF	TGTGCCAGCAGCGTAGTGGGTAGCGGGGGCAACAATGAGCAGTTCTTC